The T cell receptor beta chain described here comes from a study of blood T cell repertoires in COVID-19. Trimming cost V 5 bases and J 6 bases; bases outside gene matches: 8. This CDR3 is built from 15 residues. Germline V gene data show CDR1 as MDHEN and CDR2 as SYDVKM. Authors' processing steps: Estimated nucleated cell counts came from reference gene primer amplification. Clones were read by immunoSEQ multiplex PCR, and TCRdb kept only the in-frame ones, dropping some. V and J calls and clone size are those listed in that table; D and trimming were worked out from the DNA. This table has tens of thousands of clones, 81% appearing once.

The origin of this receptor is an older man with COVID-19, enrolled during active disease. The chain is built from TRBV28 and TRBJ1-5; 9 nucleotides line up with TRBD1. Material: peripheral blood. Here the CDR3 DNA reads TGTGCCAGCAGTCTCGGGACAGGGTCCGGTCAGCCCCAGCATTTT. Its translation is CASSLGTGSGQPQHF.